These 12 T cell receptor beta chains share one sample of origin, sequenced in a study of beta chain features in type 1 diabetes. Reverse transcription of all isolated RNA meant that expressed TCRB transcripts were sequenced. Sequencing was performed with immunoSEQ multiplex PCR; in TCRdb, only in-frame clones are kept and a portion is missing. The sample consists of 310,000 or so clones, roughly 9% of them appearing once. For these receptors, no antigen is known. Whole-study results and caveats: Shortening of TCRB CDR3s, moderate but significant, appeared in all four CD4+ subsets of Type 1 diabetes patients.

Source material: central memory CD4+ T cells from blood. Receptors were obtained from a man aged 25-45 years with type 1 diabetes.

The chain combines TRBV18 with TRBJ1-1; the D gene is possibly TRBD1 (5 bases). The CDR3 sequence is 13 residues long. V was cut by 2 bases and J by 5 bases, with 9 bases left in between. Germline values: CDR1 KGHSH, CDR2 LQKENI. Written as DNA, the CDR3 is TGTGCCAGCTCACCAATCAGGGCTACTGAAGCTTTCTTT. It yields the protein CASSPIRATEAFF.

V is TRBV7-2 and J is TRBJ1-1; D is unclear. The CDR3 spans 15 residues. CDR1 and CDR2 from the germline V gene are SGHTA and FQGNSA. The V gene lost 1 base and the J gene lost 3 bases, with 12 bases spanning the gap. The CDR3 protein is CASSLDDGWYTEAFF. CDR3 in DNA: TGTGCCAGCAGCTTAGACGACGGATGGTACACTGAAGCTTTCTTT.

This chain connects TRBV7-9 to TRBJ2-5, with 11 nucleotides matching TRBD2. The CDR3 consists of 14 residues. Germline V gene lookup returns CDR1 SEHNR and CDR2 FQNEAQ (reference sequence). Trimming removed 5 bases from V and 2 bases from J; junction bases left unmatched: 1. The CDR3 protein is CASSASGGQETQYF. The DNA for the CDR3 is TGTGCCAGCAGCGCTAGCGGGGGGCAAGAGACCCAGTACTTC.

This clone was observed a few times. This chain joins TRBV2 and TRBJ2-5; 10 bases fit TRBD2. The germline V gene has CDR1 SNHLY and CDR2 FYNNEI. This CDR3 is built from 15 residues. V trimming: 11 bases; J trimming: 7 bases; junction bases outside the gene matches: 16. The CDR3 is CAASRTSGGWGTQYF. The CDR3 nucleotides are TGTGCCGCCTCCCGGACTAGCGGAGGGTGGGGGACCCAGTACTTC.

Here the CDR3 DNA reads TGTGCCAGCAGCTTAGTAGGGACAGGGGACTCACCCCTCCACTTT. Residues: CASSLVGTGDSPLHF. The genes are TRBV7-2 and TRBJ1-6; 10 positions agree with TRBD1. Germline V CDR1 and CDR2: SGHTA, FQGNSA. V trimming: 1 base; J trimming: 10 bases; junction bases outside the gene matches: 4. The CDR3 extends over 15 amino acids.

Only a few counts were recorded for this clone. V gene TRBV5-1 combines with J gene TRBJ1-1; D ambiguous. Germline CDR1 reads SGHRS; CDR2 reads YFSETQ. This CDR3 contains 13 residues. Trimming left V 4 bases short and J 6 bases short, with 13 bases between. The CDR3 DNA sequence: TGCGCCAGCAGCCCCGACCCCCACGCTGAAGCTTTCTTT. Protein: CASSPDPHAEAFF.

V gene TRBV4-1 combines with J gene TRBJ2-7, with a weak D call TRBD1 (6 bases). Germline loops: CDR1 MGHRA, CDR2 YSYEKL. This CDR3 region has 15 residues. Trimming removed 2 bases from V and 3 bases from J, with 14 bases in between. This CDR3 reads CASSQTGLSVYEQYF. In DNA, the CDR3 is TGCGCCAGCAGCCAAACAGGGCTATCGGTCTACGAGCAGTACTTC.

Turning to this clone: This sample also contains other DNA sequences that code for the same CDR3. V usage is TRBV11-2 and J usage is TRBJ1-1; no clear D. Germline values: CDR1 SGHAT, CDR2 FQNNGV. Trimming left V 5 bases short and J 1 base short, with 8 bases between. CDR3 length: 13 residues. The CDR3 DNA reads TGTGCCAGCAGCCGCCGGGAGAACACTGAAGCTTTCTTT. Residues: CASSRRENTEAFF.

Comment on this clone: The DNA is left out, because the CDR3 cannot be placed on it with certainty; the CDR3 is given as TCRdb lists it. The genes are TRBV4-3 and TRBJ1-2; the DNA was not used to check the table's D call, TRBD1. Germline V lookup: CDR1 LGHNA, CDR2 YSLEER. The CDR3 numbers 15 amino acids, ends counted. CDR3 in amino acids: CASSQDFGTGAPYGF.

Here the CDR3 reads CASSLAGQGASNQPQHF. The CDR3 nucleotides read TGTGCCAGCAGCTTAGCGGGGCAGGGGGCGAGCAATCAGCCCCAGCATTTT. V gene TRBV7-8 combines with J gene TRBJ1-5, with TRBD1 matching over 8 bases. With 0 bases clipped from V and 1 base from J, the junction kept 5 bases outside the gene matches. CDR1 and CDR2 from the germline V gene are SGHVS and FQNEAQ. The CDR3 consists of 17 residues.

This chain links TRBV18 with TRBJ1-2, with D tentatively TRBD1 (6 bases). The length of the CDR3 is 13 residues. CDR1 is KGHSH and CDR2 is LQKENI in the germline V gene. V was shortened by 5 bases and J by 2 bases, with 9 bases between the two germline ends. This CDR3 is CASSGDRNYGYTF. The CDR3 bases are TGTGCCAGCTCAGGAGACAGGAACTATGGCTACACCTTC.

This clone occurred a few times. The rearrangement links TRBV7-2 to TRBJ2-7; the D is unclear. The V and J ends lost 1 base and 0 bases respectively, with 7 bases between them. This CDR3 has 14 residues. Germline V lookup: CDR1 SGHTA, CDR2 FQGNSA. The CDR3 DNA follows: TGTGCCAGCAGCTTAGGACGCAGCTCCTACGAGCAGTACTTC. It is translated as CASSLGRSSYEQYF.